Sequencing of this TCR beta chain was carried out in a study of cytomegalovirus exposure and HLA in healthy donors. Findings of the study overall: Generally TCR sequences proved uncommon, though certain public TCRs appeared in numerous donors.

As concerns this clone: The antigen is unknown.

The PCR used 60 Vbeta and 13 Jbeta primers. Clones were read by immunoSEQ multiplex PCR, and TCRdb kept only the in-frame ones, dropping some. Of 120,000 or so clones listed, 75% to 85% are singletons. Germline values: CDR1 SNHLY, CDR2 FYNNEI. The V end was cut by 4 bases, the J end by 8 bases, with 11 bases between. This CDR3 comprises 13 residues. The rearrangement joins TRBV2 to TRBJ1-4; D remains ambiguous. The TCR comes from a woman aged 50 to 65 in good health and CMV-seropositive. The sample comprised PBMCs. In DNA, the CDR3 is TGTGCCAGCAGTGGGATAAGGGAGGAAAAACTGTTTTTT. Residues: CASSGIREEKLFF.